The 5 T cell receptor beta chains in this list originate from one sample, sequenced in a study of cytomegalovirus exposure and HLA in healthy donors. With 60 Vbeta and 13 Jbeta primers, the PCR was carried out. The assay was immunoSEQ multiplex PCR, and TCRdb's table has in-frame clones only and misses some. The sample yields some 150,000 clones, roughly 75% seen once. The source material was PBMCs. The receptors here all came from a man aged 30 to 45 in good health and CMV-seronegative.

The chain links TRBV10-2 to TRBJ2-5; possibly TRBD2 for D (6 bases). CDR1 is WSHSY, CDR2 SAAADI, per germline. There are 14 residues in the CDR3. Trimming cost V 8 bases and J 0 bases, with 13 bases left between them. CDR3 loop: CASADYPYQETQYF. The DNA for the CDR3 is TGCGCCAGCGCGGACTACCCCTACCAAGAGACCCAGTACTTC.

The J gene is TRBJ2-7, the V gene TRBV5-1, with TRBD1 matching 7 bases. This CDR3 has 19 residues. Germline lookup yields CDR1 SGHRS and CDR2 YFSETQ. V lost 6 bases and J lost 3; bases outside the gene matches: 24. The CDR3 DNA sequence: TGCGCCAGCAATCCGCGGCTCGACAGGGTTCCTCCAAGATACTACGAGCAGTACTTC. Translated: CASNPRLDRVPPRYYEQYF.

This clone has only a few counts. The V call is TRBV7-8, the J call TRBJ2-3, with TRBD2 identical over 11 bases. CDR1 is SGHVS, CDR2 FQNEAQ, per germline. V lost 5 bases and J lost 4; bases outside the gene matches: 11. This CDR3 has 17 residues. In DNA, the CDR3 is TGTGCCAGCAGCCTCGGGACTAGCGGAGTCGACGCAGATACGCAGTATTTT. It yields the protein CASSLGTSGVDADTQYF.

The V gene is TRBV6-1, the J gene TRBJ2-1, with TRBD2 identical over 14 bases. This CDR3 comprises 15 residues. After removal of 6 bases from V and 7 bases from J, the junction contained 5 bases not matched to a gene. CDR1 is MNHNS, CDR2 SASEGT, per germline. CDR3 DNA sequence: TGTGCCAGCAGGGGACTAGCGGGAGCCAAAAATGAGCAGTTCTTC. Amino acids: CASRGLAGAKNEQFF.

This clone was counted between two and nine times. The CDR3 loop is CASSRTGEAFF. The CDR3 DNA reads TGTGCCAGCAGTCGGACAGGAGAAGCTTTCTTT. The V call is TRBV6-1, the J call TRBJ1-1; TRBD1 matches at 7 bases. The CDR3 has 11 amino acids. CDR1 is MNHNS, CDR2 SASEGT, per germline. V shed 5 bases, J shed 8 bases, and the junction held 2 bases outside the gene matches.